This TCR beta chain came from a study of neurological immune-mediated disorders. Per germline, CDR1 LGHDT and CDR2 YNNKEL (reference sequence). Between the trimmed V and J ends, which lost 5 bases and 1 base, there was a span of 14 bases. The CDR3 consists of 15 residues. Study-wide results and caveats: For the multiple sclerosis repertoire cluster, no association with any clinical or MRI feature was found.

In its sample, this clonotype was seen many times. Its antigen is still unknown. Every sequencing run produced over 160 million TCR-beta sequences that came from 15-18 subjects. TCRdb independently ran MiXCR on the 5' RACE reads; one entry per CDR3 protein. The sample has 50,000 to 60,000 distinct CDR3 sequences, around 3.8% seen once; the top ten hold roughly 1.9%. This receptor was taken from a woman between 35 and 50 years old with multiple sclerosis. Sequencing used CD4+ T cells from blood. J is TRBJ1-1 and V is TRBV3-1; perhaps TRBD1 as D (5 bases). The CDR3 region has the DNA TGTGCCAGCAGCTTCTTCGGGGCTGAGAACACTGAAGCTTTCTTT. Protein: CASSFFGAENTEAFF. Drawing the rest from reference TRBV3-1 and TRBJ1-1, the complete variable domain is DTAVSQTPKYLVTQMGNDKSIKCEQNLGHDTMYWYKQDSKKFLKIMFSYNNKELIINETVPNRFSPKSPDKAHLNLHINSLELGDSAVYFCASSFFGAENTEAFFGQGTRLTVV.